The clone carrying this T cell receptor beta chain was observed once. This sample was included in a study of cytomegalovirus exposure and HLA in healthy donors. The CDR3 runs 13 residues. V was pared by 5 bases and J by 0 bases, with 1 base of the junction left unmatched. Looked up from germline, CDR1 is SGHVS and CDR2 is FQNEAQ. Researchers ran the PCR with 60 Vbeta and 13 Jbeta primers. Sequencing was performed with immunoSEQ multiplex PCR; in TCRdb, only in-frame clones are kept and a portion is missing. In the table there are about 110,000 clones, roughly 80% of which are singletons. The source is a man aged 30 to 39 in good health and CMV-seronegative. Source material: PBMCs. The rearrangement links TRBV7-8 to TRBJ2-7, with 7 bases that match TRBD2. CDR3 nucleotides: TGTGCCAGCAGCCGGGACTACTCCTACGAGCAGTACTTC. Translation gives CASSRDYSYEQYF. Looking up the rest from reference TRBV7-8 and TRBJ2-7 gives the full variable domain: GAGVSQSPRYKVAKRGQDVALRCDPISGHVSLFWYQQALGQGPEFLTYFQNEAQLDKSGLPSDRFFAERPEGSVSTLKIQRTQQEDSAVYLCASSRDYSYEQYFGPGTRLTVT.